The clone carrying this T cell receptor beta chain occurred once. Its matching antigen is unknown. The PCR was carried out with 60 Vbeta primers and 13 Jbeta primers. The assay was immunoSEQ multiplex PCR, and TCRdb's table has in-frame clones only and misses some. Here the sample spans 150,000 to 200,000 clones, roughly 80% being singletons. The data originate from a study of cytomegalovirus exposure and HLA in healthy donors. Study-level results: In a later analysis, across HLA loci, associated TCR counts were highest for DRB1, lowest for HLA-C. Most TCR beta V segments were productive about 87% or about 30% of the time in an earlier analysis.

Sequenced: PBMCs. The clonotype comes from a man aged 25 to 40 in good health and CMV-seronegative.

The CDR3 loop reads CASSSTGGMNTQYF. CDR3 coding DNA: TGCGCCAGCAGCTCAACGGGGGGGATGAATACGCAGTATTTT. The rearrangement links TRBV5-1 to TRBJ2-3, with 8 bases aligning to TRBD2. The V segment lost 3 bases and the J segment 7 bases; nucleotides outside the gene matches: 7. This CDR3 contains 14 residues. Germline CDR1 is SGHRS and CDR2 is YFSETQ.